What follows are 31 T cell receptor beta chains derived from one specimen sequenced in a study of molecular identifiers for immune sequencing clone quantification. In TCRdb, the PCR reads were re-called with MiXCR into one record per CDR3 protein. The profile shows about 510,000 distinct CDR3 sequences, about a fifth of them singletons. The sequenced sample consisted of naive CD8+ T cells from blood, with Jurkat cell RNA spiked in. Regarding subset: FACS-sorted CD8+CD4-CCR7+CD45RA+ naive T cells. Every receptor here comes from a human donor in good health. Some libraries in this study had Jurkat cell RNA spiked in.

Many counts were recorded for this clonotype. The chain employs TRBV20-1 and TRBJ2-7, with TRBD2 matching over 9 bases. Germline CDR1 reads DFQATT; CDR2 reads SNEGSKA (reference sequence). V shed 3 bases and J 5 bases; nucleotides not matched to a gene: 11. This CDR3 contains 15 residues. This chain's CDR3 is CSASTGLAPGNEQYF. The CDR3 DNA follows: TGCAGTGCTAGTACGGGACTAGCCCCAGGGAACGAGCAGTACTTC.

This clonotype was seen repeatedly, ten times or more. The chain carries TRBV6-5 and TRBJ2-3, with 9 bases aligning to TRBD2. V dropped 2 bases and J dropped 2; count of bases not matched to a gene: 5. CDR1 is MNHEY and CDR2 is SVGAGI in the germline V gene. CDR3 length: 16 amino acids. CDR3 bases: TGTGCCAGCAGTTACCACGGCGGGGGGGTCACAGATACGCAGTATTTT. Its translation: CASSYHGGGVTDTQYF.

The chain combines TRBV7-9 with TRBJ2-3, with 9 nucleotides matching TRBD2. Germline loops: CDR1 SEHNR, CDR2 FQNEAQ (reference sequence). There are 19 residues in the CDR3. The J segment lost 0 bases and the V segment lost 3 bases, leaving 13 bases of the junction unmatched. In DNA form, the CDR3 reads TGTGCCAGCAGCTTGTTGATTTGGGAGACTAGCGGTAGCACAGATACGCAGTATTTT. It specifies CASSLLIWETSGSTDTQYF.

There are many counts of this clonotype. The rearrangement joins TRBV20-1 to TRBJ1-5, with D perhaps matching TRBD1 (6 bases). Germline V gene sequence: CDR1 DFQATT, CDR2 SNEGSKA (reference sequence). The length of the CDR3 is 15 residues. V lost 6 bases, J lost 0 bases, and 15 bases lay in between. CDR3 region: CSAGGQPDSNQPQHF. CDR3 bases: TGCAGTGCCGGTGGACAGCCTGATAGCAATCAGCCCCAGCATTTT.

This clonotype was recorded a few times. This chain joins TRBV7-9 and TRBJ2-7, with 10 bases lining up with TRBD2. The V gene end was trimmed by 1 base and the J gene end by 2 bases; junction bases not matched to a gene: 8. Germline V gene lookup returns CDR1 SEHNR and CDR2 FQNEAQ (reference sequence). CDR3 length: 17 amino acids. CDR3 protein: CASSLGLAGEGAYEQYF. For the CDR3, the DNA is TGTGCCAGCAGCTTAGGGCTAGCGGGAGAGGGGGCCTACGAGCAGTACTTC.

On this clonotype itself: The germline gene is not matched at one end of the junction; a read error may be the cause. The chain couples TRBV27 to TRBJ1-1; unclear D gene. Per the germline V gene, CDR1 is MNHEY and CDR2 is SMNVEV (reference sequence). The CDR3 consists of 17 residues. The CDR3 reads CDSTPLFGEKPNTEAFF. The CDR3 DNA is TGTGACAGCACCCCCCTTTTCGGGGAGAAACCCAACACTGAAGCTTTCTTT.

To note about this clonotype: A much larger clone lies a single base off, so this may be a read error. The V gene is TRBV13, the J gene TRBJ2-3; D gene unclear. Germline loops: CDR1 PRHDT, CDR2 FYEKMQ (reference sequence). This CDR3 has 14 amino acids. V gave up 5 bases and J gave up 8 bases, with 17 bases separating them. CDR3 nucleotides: TGTGCCAGCAGCCCTCGACTTGGGTTGGGTACGCAGTATTTT. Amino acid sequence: CASSPRLGLGTQYF.

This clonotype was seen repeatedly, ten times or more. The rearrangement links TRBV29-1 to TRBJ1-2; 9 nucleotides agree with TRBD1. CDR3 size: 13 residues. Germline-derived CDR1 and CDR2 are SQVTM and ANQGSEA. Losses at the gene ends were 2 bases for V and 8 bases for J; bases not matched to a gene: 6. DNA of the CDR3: TGCAGCGTTGAAACAGGGGGCGTTGACGGCTACACCTTC. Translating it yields CSVETGGVDGYTF. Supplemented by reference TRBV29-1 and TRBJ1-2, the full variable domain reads SAVISQKPSRDICQRGTSLTIQCQVDSQVTMMFWYRQQPGQSLTLIATANQGSEATYESGFVIDKFPISRPNLTFSTLTVSNMSPEDSSIYLCSVETGGVDGYTFGSGTRLTVV.

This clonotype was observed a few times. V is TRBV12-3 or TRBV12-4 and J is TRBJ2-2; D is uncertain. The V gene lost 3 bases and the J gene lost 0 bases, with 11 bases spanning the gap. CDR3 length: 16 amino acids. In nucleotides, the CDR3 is TGTGCCAGCAGTTTTTGGACCGTGCCGAACACCGGGGAGCTGTTTTTT. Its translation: CASSFWTVPNTGELFF.

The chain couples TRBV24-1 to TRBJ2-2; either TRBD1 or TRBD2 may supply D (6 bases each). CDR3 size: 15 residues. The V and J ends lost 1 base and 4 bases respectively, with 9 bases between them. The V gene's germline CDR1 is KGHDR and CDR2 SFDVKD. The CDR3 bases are TGTGCCACCAGTGATTTAGGGGGGCGCACCGGGGAGCTGTTTTTT. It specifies CATSDLGGRTGELFF.

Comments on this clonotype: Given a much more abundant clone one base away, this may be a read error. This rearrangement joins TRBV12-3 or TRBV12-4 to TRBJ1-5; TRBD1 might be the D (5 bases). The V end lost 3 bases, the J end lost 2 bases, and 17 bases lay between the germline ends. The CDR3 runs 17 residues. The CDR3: CASSFGLGGIRNQPQHF. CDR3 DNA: TGTGCCAGCAGTTTCGGGTTGGGGGGAATCCGCAATCAGCCCCAGCATTTT.

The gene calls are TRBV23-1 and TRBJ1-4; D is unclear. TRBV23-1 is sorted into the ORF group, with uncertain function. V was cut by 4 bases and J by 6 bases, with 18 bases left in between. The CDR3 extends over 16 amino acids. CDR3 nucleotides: TGCGCCAGCAGTCTTCCTCCTGGAGGGTCCCATGAAAAACTGTTTTTT. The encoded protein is CASSLPPGGSHEKLFF.

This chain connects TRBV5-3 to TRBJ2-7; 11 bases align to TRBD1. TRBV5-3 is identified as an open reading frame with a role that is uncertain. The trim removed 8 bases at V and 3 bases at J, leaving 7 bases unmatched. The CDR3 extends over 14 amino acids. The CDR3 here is CASGPGQGGYEQYF. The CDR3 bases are TGTGCCAGCGGCCCGGGACAGGGGGGCTACGAGCAGTACTTC.

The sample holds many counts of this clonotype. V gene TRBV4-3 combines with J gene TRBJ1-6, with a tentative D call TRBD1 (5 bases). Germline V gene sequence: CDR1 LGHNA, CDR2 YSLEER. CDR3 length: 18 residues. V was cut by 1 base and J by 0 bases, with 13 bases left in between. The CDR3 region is CASSQGDSSSSYNSPLHF. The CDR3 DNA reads TGCGCCAGCAGCCAAGGTGACAGTTCGAGCTCCTATAATTCACCCCTCCACTTT.

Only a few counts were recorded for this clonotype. The CDR3 nucleotides read TGCAGTGCTACCGACTTGCGGAATCCCTACAATGAGCAGTTCTTC. Residues: CSATDLRNPYNEQFF. The chain couples TRBV20-1 to TRBJ2-1, with D unclear. The CDR3 extends over 15 amino acids. Germline V lookup: CDR1 DFQATT, CDR2 SNEGSKA (reference sequence). The ends were cut back, 4 bases at V and 2 bases at J, with 15 bases in the middle.

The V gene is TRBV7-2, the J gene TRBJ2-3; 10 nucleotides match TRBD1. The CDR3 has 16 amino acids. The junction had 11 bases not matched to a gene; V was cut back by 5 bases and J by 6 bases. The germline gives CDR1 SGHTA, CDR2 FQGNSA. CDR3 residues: CASSPSWTGGLDTQYF. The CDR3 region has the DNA TGTGCCAGCAGCCCGTCCTGGACAGGGGGTTTGGATACGCAGTATTTT.

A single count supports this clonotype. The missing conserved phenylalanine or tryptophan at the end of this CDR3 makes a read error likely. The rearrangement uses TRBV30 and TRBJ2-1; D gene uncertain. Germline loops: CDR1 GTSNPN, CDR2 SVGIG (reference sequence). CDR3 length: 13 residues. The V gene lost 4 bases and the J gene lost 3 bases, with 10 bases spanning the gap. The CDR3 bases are TGTGCCTGGAACAGTCCGGTCTACAATGAGCAGTTCTCC. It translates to CAWNSPVYNEQFS.

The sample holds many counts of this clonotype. The CDR3 DNA is TGTGCCAGCAGTTACCTGACCCTATGGACAGCTCTTGGCTACACCTTC. Encoded protein: CASSYLTLWTALGYTF. J is TRBJ1-2 and V is TRBV6-2 or TRBV6-3, with D perhaps matching TRBD1 (6 bases). The V end lost 2 bases, the J end lost 7 bases, and 20 bases lay between the germline ends. The CDR3 runs 16 residues. Germline V CDR1 and CDR2: MNHEY, SVGEGT.

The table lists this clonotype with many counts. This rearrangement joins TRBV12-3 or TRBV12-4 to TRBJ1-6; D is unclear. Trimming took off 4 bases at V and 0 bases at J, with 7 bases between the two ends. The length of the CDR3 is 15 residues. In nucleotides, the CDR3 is TGTGCCAGCAGTTCGCAGAGCTCCTATAATTCACCCCTCCACTTT. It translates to CASSSQSSYNSPLHF.

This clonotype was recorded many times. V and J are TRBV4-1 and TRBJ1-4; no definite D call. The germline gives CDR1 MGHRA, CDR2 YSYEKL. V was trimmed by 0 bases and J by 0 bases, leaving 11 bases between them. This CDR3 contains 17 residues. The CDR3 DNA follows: TGCGCCAGCAGCCAAGAGGGCATAACACCAACTAATGAAAAACTGTTTTTT. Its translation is CASSQEGITPTNEKLFF.

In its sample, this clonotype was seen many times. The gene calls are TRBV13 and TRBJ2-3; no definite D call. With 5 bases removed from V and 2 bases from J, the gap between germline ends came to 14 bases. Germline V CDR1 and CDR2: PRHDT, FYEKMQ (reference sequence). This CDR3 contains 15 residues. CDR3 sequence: CASSQDAGATDTQYF. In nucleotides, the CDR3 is TGTGCCAGCAGCCAAGACGCAGGTGCCACAGATACGCAGTATTTT.

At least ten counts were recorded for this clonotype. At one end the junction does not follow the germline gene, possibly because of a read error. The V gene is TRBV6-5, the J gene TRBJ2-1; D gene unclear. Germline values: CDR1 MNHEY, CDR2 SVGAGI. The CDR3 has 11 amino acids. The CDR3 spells CASTIGLEEFF. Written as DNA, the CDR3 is TGTGCCAGCACCATCGGCCTTGAGGAGTTCTTC.

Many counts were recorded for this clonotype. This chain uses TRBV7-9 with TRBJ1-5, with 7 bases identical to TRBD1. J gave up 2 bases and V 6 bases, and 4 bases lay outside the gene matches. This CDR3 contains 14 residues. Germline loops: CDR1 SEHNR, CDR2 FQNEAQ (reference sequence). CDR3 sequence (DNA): TGTGCCAGCAGGGACGACAGGGGCAATCAGCCCCAGCATTTT. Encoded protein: CASRDDRGNQPQHF.

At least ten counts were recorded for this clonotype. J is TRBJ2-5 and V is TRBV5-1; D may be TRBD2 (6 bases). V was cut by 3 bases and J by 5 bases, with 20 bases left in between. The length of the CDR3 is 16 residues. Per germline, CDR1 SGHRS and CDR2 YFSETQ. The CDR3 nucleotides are TGCGCCAGCAGCTCGACCGGGACTGCTGCCGGGGAGACCCAGTACTTC. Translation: CASSSTGTAAGETQYF.

In nucleotides, the CDR3 is TGTGCCAGCGCCAACATCGAGTGGGATGAGCAGTTCTTC. Residues: CASANIEWDEQFF. This chain joins TRBV6-6 and TRBJ2-1; D remains unclear. V gave up 8 bases and J gave up 8 bases, with 16 bases separating them. The CDR3 runs to 13 residues. Per germline, CDR1 MNHNY and CDR2 SVGAGI (reference sequence).

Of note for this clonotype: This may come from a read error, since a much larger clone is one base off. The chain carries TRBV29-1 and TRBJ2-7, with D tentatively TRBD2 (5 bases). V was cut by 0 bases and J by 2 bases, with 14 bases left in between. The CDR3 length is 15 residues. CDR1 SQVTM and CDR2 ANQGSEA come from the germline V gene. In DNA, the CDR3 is TGCAGCGTTGAAGACGAGGCCGGAGGTGCCTACGAGCAGTACTTC. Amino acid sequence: CSVEDEAGGAYEQYF.

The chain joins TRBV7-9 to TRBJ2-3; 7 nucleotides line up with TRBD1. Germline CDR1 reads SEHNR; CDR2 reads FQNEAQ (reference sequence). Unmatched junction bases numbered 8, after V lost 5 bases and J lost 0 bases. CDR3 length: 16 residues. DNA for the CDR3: TGTGCCAGCAGCCCCGGACAGGCTGCTAGCACAGATACGCAGTATTTT. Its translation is CASSPGQAASTDTQYF.

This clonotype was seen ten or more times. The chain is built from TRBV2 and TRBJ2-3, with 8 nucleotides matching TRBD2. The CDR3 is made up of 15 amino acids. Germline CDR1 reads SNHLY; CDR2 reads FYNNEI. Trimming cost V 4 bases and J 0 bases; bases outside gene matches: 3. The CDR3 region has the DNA TGTGCCAGCAGTGTTTCTAGCGGGAGCACAGATACGCAGTATTTT. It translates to CASSVSSGSTDTQYF.

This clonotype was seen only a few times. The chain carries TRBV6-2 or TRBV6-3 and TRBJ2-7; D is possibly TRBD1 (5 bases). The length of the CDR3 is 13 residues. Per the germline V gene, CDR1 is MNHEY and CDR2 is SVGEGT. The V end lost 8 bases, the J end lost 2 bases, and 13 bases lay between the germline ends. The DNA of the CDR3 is TGTGCCAGCTCGCAGGGCTTTCCCTACGAGCAGTACTTC. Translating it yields CASSQGFPYEQYF.

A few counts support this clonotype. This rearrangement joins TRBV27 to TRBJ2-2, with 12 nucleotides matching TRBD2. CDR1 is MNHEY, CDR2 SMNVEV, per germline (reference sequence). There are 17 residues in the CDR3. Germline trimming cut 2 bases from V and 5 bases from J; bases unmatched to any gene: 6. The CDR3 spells CASSLRASGRGTGELFF. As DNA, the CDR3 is TGTGCCAGCAGTTTAAGGGCTAGCGGGAGGGGGACCGGGGAGCTGTTTTTT.

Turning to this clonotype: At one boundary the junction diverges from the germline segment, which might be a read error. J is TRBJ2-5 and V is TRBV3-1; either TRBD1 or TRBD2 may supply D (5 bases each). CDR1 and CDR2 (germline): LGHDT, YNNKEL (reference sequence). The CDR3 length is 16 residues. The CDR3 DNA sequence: TGTGTCAGCAGCCGACCGGGACGGAGAGACCAAGAGACCCAGTACTTC. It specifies CVSSRPGRRDQETQYF.